These 5 T cell receptor beta chains were sequenced from one sample in a study of cytomegalovirus exposure and HLA in healthy donors. The study ran its PCR with 60 Vbeta and 13 Jbeta primers. Sequencing was performed with immunoSEQ multiplex PCR; in TCRdb, only in-frame clones are kept and a portion is missing. The sample lists about 89,000 clones; 85% were seen once. Sequencing was carried out using PBMCs. The source is a man aged 40-55 years in good health and CMV-seropositive.

The rearrangement joins TRBV7-8 to TRBJ2-5; TRBD1 is a possible D gene (5 bases). CDR3 length: 13 residues. Per germline, CDR1 SGHVS and CDR2 FQNEAQ. V lost 5 bases and J lost 2, with 9 bases in between. The DNA for the CDR3 is TGTGCCAGCAGCCTTGACAGACAAGAGACCCAGTACTTC. It is translated as CASSLDRQETQYF.

The chain has TRBV6-1 and TRBJ1-5; D is perhaps TRBD1 (6 bases). This CDR3 has 15 residues. Germline V gene lookup returns CDR1 MNHNS and CDR2 SASEGT. Trimming pared 6 bases from V and 7 bases from J, leaving 19 bases between. CDR3 residues: CASSLENRVGQPQHF. CDR3 nucleotides: TGTGCCAGCAGCCTCGAAAACAGGGTCGGCCAGCCCCAGCATTTT.

This rearrangement joins TRBV5-4 to TRBJ2-5, with 12 bases identical to TRBD2. The CDR3 totals 17 residues. Germline V gene sequence: CDR1 SGHNT, CDR2 YYREEE (reference sequence). Trimming removed 4 bases from V and 4 bases from J; junction bases left unmatched: 11. The CDR3 spells CASSPQTSGRGRETQYF. The CDR3, as DNA: TGTGCCAGCAGCCCCCAGACTAGCGGGAGAGGGAGAGAGACCCAGTACTTC.

This sequence joins TRBV7-2 and TRBJ2-7; D is undetermined. Trimming shortened V by 2 bases and J by 4 bases, and 6 bases separated the two germline ends. CDR3 size: 12 residues. Germline CDR1 is SGHTA and CDR2 is FQGNSA. Here the CDR3 reads CASSLSRYEQYF. CDR3 DNA sequence: TGTGCCAGCAGCTTATCCAGGTACGAGCAGTACTTC.

V is TRBV6-1 and J is TRBJ2-1; 9 positions agree with TRBD1. J lost 6 bases, V lost 7 bases, and 4 bases had no gene match. The germline CDR1 and CDR2 sequences are MNHNS and SASEGT. The CDR3 totals 13 residues. Written as DNA, the CDR3 is TGTGCCAGCATAAGGACAGGGGCCAATGAGCAGTTCTTC. It translates to CASIRTGANEQFF.